These 10 T cell receptor beta chains were sequenced from one sample in a study of T cells in localized non-small cell lung cancer. The data were produced by immunoSEQ multiplex PCR, yet TCRdb's version contains in-frame clones alone and is incomplete. The sample lists around 130,000 clones, more than 80% occurring once. Sequencing used peripheral blood, obtained before any cancer treatment. The source is a female donor over 55 with stage I lung adenocarcinoma.

There are many counts of this clone. The chain has TRBV27 and TRBJ2-7; D perhaps matches TRBD1 (6 bases). CDR3 length equals 15 residues. Germline CDR1 is MNHEY and CDR2 is SMNVEV (reference sequence). Trimming cost V 0 bases and J 0 bases, with 9 bases left between them. The CDR3 DNA reads as TGTGCCAGCAGTTTATCAACAGGGAGCTCCTACGAGCAGTACTTC. Its translation: CASSLSTGSSYEQYF.

The V and J genes are TRBV5-1 and TRBJ1-5, with D perhaps matching TRBD1 (5 bases). V lost 4 bases and J lost 7, with 12 bases in between. The CDR3 runs 13 residues. Looked up from germline, CDR1 is SGHRS and CDR2 is YFSETQ. DNA of the CDR3: TGCGCCAGCAGCCCTACGACAGACCAGCCCCAGCATTTT. It codes for CASSPTTDQPQHF.

The gene calls are TRBV7-9 and TRBJ2-7, with D unclear. Germline lookup yields CDR1 SEHNR and CDR2 FQNEAQ (reference sequence). This CDR3 region has 15 residues. Trimming removed 5 bases from V and 0 bases from J, with 14 bases in between. CDR3 sequence: CASSHTLGISYEQYF. DNA of the CDR3: TGTGCCAGCAGCCACACCCTGGGGATCTCCTACGAGCAGTACTTC. Filled out from reference TRBV7-9 and TRBJ2-7, the complete variable domain reads DTGVSQNPRHKITKRGQNVTFRCDPISEHNRLYWYRQTLGQGPEFLTYFQNEAQLEKSRLLSDRFSAERPKGSFSTLEIQRTEQGDSAMYLCASSHTLGISYEQYFGPGTRLTVT.

The rearrangement joins TRBV30 to TRBJ1-1, with D uncertain. V lost 7 bases to trimming and J lost 1 base, with 7 bases between them. CDR1 and CDR2 (germline): GTSNPN, SVGIG (reference sequence). The CDR3 loop spans 11 amino acids. The CDR3 nucleotides are TGTGCCTCCGCTAGGAACACTGAAGCTTTCTTT. Translation: CASARNTEAFF.

The chain uses TRBV30 and TRBJ2-7; D is possibly TRBD2 (6 bases). Germline loops: CDR1 GTSNPN, CDR2 SVGIG (reference sequence). The CDR3 is made up of 12 amino acids. Between the trimmed V and J ends, which lost 7 bases and 3 bases, there was a span of 13 bases. The CDR3 is CASERRDYEQYF. As DNA, the CDR3 is TGTGCCTCGGAAAGGCGGGACTACGAGCAGTACTTC.

This sequence joins TRBV2 and TRBJ2-5; no clear D. This CDR3 is built from 13 residues. The germline V gene has CDR1 SNHLY and CDR2 FYNNEI. With 4 bases removed from V and 4 bases from J, the gap between germline ends came to 10 bases. The CDR3 here is CASSALRVETQYF. CDR3 nucleotide sequence: TGTGCCAGCAGTGCCCTTCGGGTAGAGACCCAGTACTTC. Complete variable domain (other parts from reference TRBV2 and TRBJ2-5): EPEVTQTPSHQVTQMGQEVILRCVPISNHLYFYWYRQILGQKVEFLVSFYNNEISEKSEIFDDQFSVERPDGSNFTLKIRSTKLEDSAMYFCASSALRVETQYFGPGTRLLVL.

The V call is TRBV11-2, the J call TRBJ1-1; maybe TRBD1 (6 bases). Germline V gives CDR1 SGHAT, CDR2 FQNNGV. The CDR3 length is 12 residues. The germline V and J ends were trimmed by 6 bases and 8 bases, with 13 bases remaining between them. The CDR3 is CASSPQGPEAFF. CDR3 bases: TGTGCCAGCAGTCCACAGGGACCCGAAGCTTTCTTT.

This chain uses TRBV5-1 with TRBJ2-7; TRBD1 might be the D (6 bases). V lost 3 bases, J lost 2 bases, and 12 bases lay in between. The CDR3 consists of 14 residues. CDR1 and CDR2 from the germline V gene are SGHRS and YFSETQ. The CDR3 DNA follows: TGCGCCAGCAGCTCGGACAGATTTCCCTACGAGCAGTACTTC. It encodes CASSSDRFPYEQYF.

The rearrangement links TRBV5-1 to TRBJ2-2; D possibly uses TRBD1 or TRBD2 (6 bases each). CDR3 length: 15 amino acids. Trimming took off 1 base at V and 5 bases at J, with 12 bases between the two ends. Germline CDR1 and CDR2: SGHRS and YFSETQ. Written as DNA, the CDR3 is TGCGCCAGCAGCTTGACGGGGGCGAGGACCGGGGAGCTGTTTTTT. Amino acids: CASSLTGARTGELFF.

For the CDR3, the DNA is TGTGCCAGCTCACCTGTGGGGGTCAAAAACATTCAGTACTTC. Translation: CASSPVGVKNIQYF. The chain uses TRBV18 and TRBJ2-4, with D possibly being TRBD1 or TRBD2 (5 bases each). Trimming took off 3 bases at V and 3 bases at J, with 9 bases between the two ends. This CDR3 has 14 residues. Germline V CDR1 and CDR2: KGHSH, LQKENI.